This T cell receptor (beta chain) is drawn from a study of shared clonotypes between healthy human individuals (dated by TCRdb to 2020 to 2021). General notes on the study: The cohort comprised a couple of women and a few men aged 18 to 49 years. For each donor, three plates each were used for CD4 naive and CD4 memory, two plates were used for CD8 naive, and one plate was used for CD8 memory. To estimate repertoire size and how much clonotypes are shared between individuals, the study performed deep sequencing of blood TCR repertoires from 4 to 6 healthy adults. To increase sequencing depth and limit assay-specific biases, different laboratories used diverse techniques to prepare libraries and sequence TCR repertoires. Leukapheresis yielded between about 0.94 and 8.9 billion PBMCs per donor.

Details on this clone: There is no known antigen for this receptor. Base qualities were left out, and no much larger clone turns up one base away.

CD8 naive samples consisted of CD45RO-negative cells that were positively selected for CCR7, yielding a CD45RA+CCR7+ population without TemRA cells. The donors were healthy, HIV-negative adults with no recently reported acute infections or vaccinations. All donors were Caucasian adults living in Nashville, Tennessee, USA. Blood was collected by leukapheresis, and PBMCs were isolated by Ficoll-Histopaque density gradient centrifugation and then cryopreserved in liquid nitrogen vapor phase. Analytical flow cytometry was used to check the purity and quantity of every magnetically sorted T cell population. Genomic DNA was isolated from each sorted fraction and quantified by UV absorbance on a Nanodrop 2000c. The investigation overall reported the following: Naive subsets generally had larger estimated clonotype richness than memory subsets. Across a handful of donors, approximately 5% of naive CD4, 3% to 4% of naive CD8, roughly 2.3% of memory CD4, and approximately 0.4% of memory CD8 clonotypes were shared. Only blood was sampled, and tissue TCR repertoires likely differ from those in blood. Compared with non-shared clonotypes, clonotypes shared by all four sorted-subset donors had higher generation probabilities. The genetic and exposure-history diversity represented was limited by the small number of donors. Even with the large sequencing depth, rarefaction of the sorted-subset datasets indicated that sequencing was incomplete. Pairwise subsampling led to the expectation that sequencing depth would affect the degree of clonotype sharing among donors.

Using the deep immunoSEQ assay, TCR CDR3 regions were amplified from genomic DNA by multiplex PCR. Extracted genomic DNA from each cell subset was spread evenly across all wells of several immunoSEQ 96-well plates, with each plate serving as a replicate. Each replicate PCR for sorted subsets received about 180 ng genomic DNA, equal to some 32,000 T cell genomes. Purified libraries were measured with a Qubit 3.0 fluorometer, size-checked on a Bioanalyzer 2100, and measured again with the KAPA Library Quantification kit. Every immunoSEQ 96-well plate was sequenced on a dedicated single-read 150-cycle Illumina NextSeq 550 flow cell. In the paper's pipeline: Because the immunoSEQ output included only junctional sequences and no quality scores, the filtering could not be the same as the filtering used for full-length reads. Sequences were annotated with PyIR, a Python wrapper for IgBLAST v1.9, using IMGT germline references to assign V/J genes and CDR3. Reads were removed for weak V/J assignments (E-value above 1e-6), missing CDR3, stop codons, out-of-frame junctions, or ambiguous translated residues. V3J clonotypes were defined by identical inferred V gene, J gene, and CDR3 amino acid sequence. To compute the percentage overlap between repertoires, the number of shared unique clonotypes was divided by the size of the smaller repertoire. Richness of each repertoire was evaluated using RTK rarefaction, the Chao1 estimator, and Recon v2.1 estimates of unobserved clonotypes. Generation probabilities were computed with OLGA for all TCRbeta clonotypes obtained by the gDNA method from a handful of donors. TCRdb took over this immuneACCESS table, retaining in-frame rearrangements with V and J assigned. Such tables are incomplete; in checked studies, under half of the missing clones stem from an unresolved V gene, and the remainder is unexplained. That table is the source of V, J and clone size, and D and trimming were worked out from the DNA. This sample is represented by around 600,000 clones; roughly 98% of them were singletons. 0.3% to 0.35% of the sample is held by the ten biggest clonotypes.

The germline V gene encodes CDR1 LNHNV and CDR2 YYDKDF (reference sequence). Here V drops 5 bases and J drops 4 bases, and the junction holds 5 bases not matched to any gene. Its CDR3 holds 15 amino acids, cysteine through phenylalanine. Only the CDR3 part of the read is kept: 45 bases, read in frame from the first base. The material sequenced was naive CD8+ T cells sorted from blood. Interpreted using the paper, the cell subset or site label stands for: CD45RA+CCR7+. The clonotype was recovered from a man aged 30 to 39 in good health. Rearrangement joined TRBV15 to TRBJ2-1, with TRBD2 matching 10 junction bases. The DNA sequence reads TGTGCCACCAGCCCTAGCGGGAGCCCATACAATGAGCAGTTCTTC. It codes for CATSPSGSPYNEQFF.